The entry below gives a single TCR beta chain sequence along with its context. In its sample, this clone was seen once. Its antigen is still unknown. Base qualities are not recorded, but no much larger clone differs from it by a single base. Including cysteine and phenylalanine, the CDR3 has 13 amino acids. Only the CDR3 DNA stays, 39 bases, in frame from base 1. Trimming leaves V shorter by 1 base and J shorter by 6 bases, with the junction holding 3 bases beyond the gene matches. According to the germline V gene (reference sequence), CDR1 reads SGHNT and CDR2 reads YYREEE. The collaborating institutions used their own protocols to collect whole blood in K2EDTA tubes. Collaborator samples were shipped for TCRbeta analysis as frozen whole blood, isolated PBMCs, or DNA extracted from either sample type. This sample was included in a study of blood T cell repertoires in COVID-19 (dated by TCRdb to 2018 to 2021). In the study overall: Collaborator samples came from the United States, Italy and Spain and covered acute and convalescent phases of COVID-19. The prospective study material was composed of cDNA or gDNA derived from T cells, B-cell-depleted T cells, or PBMCs. Deeply sampled blood TCRbeta repertoires from subjects exposed to, actively infected with, or recovered from COVID-19 were included in the dataset. The repertoires were released in a freely available public database intended as a resource for research on the immune response to SARS-CoV-2. The samples were drawn from two sources: the first 160 participants of the ongoing ImmuneRACE study, and 1,200 or so subjects contributed by 6 global collaborators. A de-identified subject ID, COVID-19 status, age in years and sex were almost always included in the sample metadata. Where available, HLA class I and class II types were taken from metadata supplied by the sample provider and were not determined by assay-based typing. Overall results and qualifications from the work: How much clinical and demographic metadata was included differed by source and by participant, and the metadata was provided uncurated.

TCRbeta CDR3 regions were amplified from genomic DNA by means of the immunoSEQ Assay, a bias-controlled multiplex PCR. The authors processed their data as follows. Within the assay, amplification of reference gene primers was used to estimate how many nucleated cells each sample contained. To quantify the absolute abundance of each unique TCRbeta CDR3 rearrangement, sequence reads were collapsed and filtered. For each sample, productive Simpson clonality was calculated as the square root of Simpson's diversity index over productive rearrangements. TCRdb took over this immuneACCESS table, retaining in-frame rearrangements with V and J assigned. Such tables are incomplete; in checked studies, under half of the missing clones stem from an unresolved V gene, and the remainder is unexplained. V, J and clone size were drawn from that table, and D and trimming were deduced from the DNA. This sample is represented by 70,000 to 95,000 clones; 75% to 85% of them were singletons. The leading ten clones occupy 13% of the sample.

The V and J genes are TRBV5-4 and TRBJ1-2, with TRBD1 identical over 7 junction bases. The sequence came from a human donor in a cohort sampled during active COVID-19. Sequenced sample: peripheral blood. The CDR3 protein: CASSLTGADGYTF. At the DNA level, the sequence is TGTGCCAGCAGCTTGACAGGGGCGGATGGCTACACCTTC.